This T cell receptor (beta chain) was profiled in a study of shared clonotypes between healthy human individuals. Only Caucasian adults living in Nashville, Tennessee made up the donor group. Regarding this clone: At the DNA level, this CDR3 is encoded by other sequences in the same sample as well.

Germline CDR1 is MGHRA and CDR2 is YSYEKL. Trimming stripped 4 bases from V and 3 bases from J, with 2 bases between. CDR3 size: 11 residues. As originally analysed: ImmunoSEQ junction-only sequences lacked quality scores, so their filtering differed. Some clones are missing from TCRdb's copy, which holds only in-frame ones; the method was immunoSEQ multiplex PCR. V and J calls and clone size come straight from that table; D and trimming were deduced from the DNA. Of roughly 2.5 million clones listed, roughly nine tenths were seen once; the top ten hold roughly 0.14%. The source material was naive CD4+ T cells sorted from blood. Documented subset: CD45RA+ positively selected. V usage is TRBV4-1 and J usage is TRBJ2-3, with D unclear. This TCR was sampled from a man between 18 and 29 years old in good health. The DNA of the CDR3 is TGCGCCAGCAGCCTAACAGATACGCAGTATTTT. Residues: CASSLTDTQYF.